This T cell receptor beta chain was captured in a study of tumor-infiltrating lymphocytes in localized non-small cell lung cancer. CDR1 is MDHEN, CDR2 SYDVKM, per germline. The CDR3 has 12 amino acids. Trimming stripped 2 bases from V and 11 bases from J, with 9 bases between. Clones were read by immunoSEQ multiplex PCR, and TCRdb kept only the in-frame ones, dropping some. Counted here are around 12,000 clones, about 70% occurring once; the ten biggest clones make up roughly 17%. The source is a human donor with non-small cell lung cancer. Sequenced sample: uninvolved lung tissue not adjacent to the tumor. The rearrangement links TRBV28 to TRBJ1-4; the D is unclear. CDR3 coding DNA: TGTGCCAGCAGTTTAGGATTCGATAAACTGTTTTTT. It yields the protein CASSLGFDKLFF.